Listed below are T cell receptor beta chains from one sample, sequenced in a study of metastatic and nonmetastatic thyroid tumors. MiXCR was used by TCRdb to re-call the PCR reads. Of some 11,000 clones in the sample, under 25% were seen once. Sequenced: adjacent normal tissue. These receptors came from a female donor with papillary thyroid cancer or a benign thyroid nodule (not recorded which). Some clones in this sample may be carry-over from other donors' samples. The CDR3 runs from the conserved cysteine through the conserved F or W. Fields, in order: J gene, clone size, V gene, D gene, CDR3 DNA, CDR3 protein. A D gene is named only where the DNA matches it firmly. Not every row has a clone size; where given, it reads once, few, many or a size class.

TRBJ2-3 . TRBV5-1 . TGCGCCAGCAGCTCTTACTCTTTGCGCATAGATACGCAGTATTTT CASSSYSLRIDTQYF
TRBJ2-2 few TRBV11-2 . TGTGCCACCAGGCAGGGCTCCACCGGGGAGCTGTTTTTT CATRQGSTGELFF
TRBJ2-1 many TRBV7-6 TRBD1 TGTGCCAGCAGCTCGGGACAGCACAATGAGCAGTTCTTC CASSSGQHNEQFF
TRBJ2-7 few TRBV27 TRBD1 TGTGCCAGCAGTCCCTCCGGGACAGGGGGAGGGCGGCAGTACTTC CASSPSGTGGGRQYF
TRBJ1-4 medium-sized TRBV6-1 TRBD1 TGTGCCAGCAGAGGGACAGGGGGCGCGGGGTTGACTAATGAAAAACTGTTTTTT CASRGTGGAGLTNEKLFF
TRBJ1-1 . TRBV6-2/TRBV6-3 . TGTGCCATCAGTTACGGTGCACCCGACACTGAAGCTTTCTTT CAISYGAPDTEAFF
TRBJ2-1 many TRBV20-1 TRBD1 TGCAGTGCTAGATCCGGGACAGGGTATAACAATGAGCAGTTCTTC CSARSGTGYNNEQFF
TRBJ1-2 . TRBV7-9 . TGTGCCAGCAGCCCGGACAGAGGGGACTATGGCTACACCTTC CASSPDRGDYGYTF
TRBJ2-3 medium-sized TRBV28 . TGTGCCAGCAGTCGACAGCTGACTAGCACAGATACGCAGTATTTT CASSRQLTSTDTQYF
TRBJ2-7 medium-sized TRBV10-3 . TGTGCCATCAGTGAGTCGCCCCCCCTAGCTACCCAATCGCAGCAGTACTTC CAISESPPLATQSQQYF
TRBJ1-1 medium-sized TRBV19 . TGTGCCAGTAGTGGAGGACAGTATGAAGCTTTCTTT CASSGGQYEAFF
TRBJ1-4 . TRBV6-5 . TGTGCCAGCAGTTACAAGATCCCTAGTCAGGTCGGGAATGAAAAACTGTTTTTT CASSYKIPSQVGNEKLFF
TRBJ2-5 many TRBV19 TRBD2 TGTGCCAGTCGCCGGCGGGCTAGCGGGGGGGCGCCTCAAGAGACCCAGTACTTC CASRRRASGGAPQETQYF
TRBJ2-4 . TRBV5-1 TRBD1 TGCGCCAGCAGCGAGACAGGGGGAAACATTCAGTACTTC CASSETGGNIQYF
TRBJ1-2 . TRBV11-2 . TGTGCCAGCAGCTCAGGTTCGCTGAATCACCAGTATGGCTACACCTTC CASSSGSLNHQYGYTF
TRBJ2-1 medium-sized TRBV5-1 . TGCGCCAGCCGACTAGACAGGAATGAGCAGTTCTTC CASRLDRNEQFF